A selection of T cell receptor beta chains follows, all from one sample in a study of shared clonotypes between healthy human individuals. Assay: immunoSEQ multiplex PCR; the TCRdb copy retains only in-frame clones and omits some. This sample yields over a million clones, of which roughly 96% are seen a single time; approximately 1.1% belongs to the top ten. The sample consisted of naive CD4+ T cells sorted from blood. The receptors were gathered from a man aged 25 to 40 in good health. Both conserved end residues are part of each CDR3. A D gene is named only where the DNA matches it firmly. Clone size is given for some rows only: seen once, a few or many times, or a class if the clone is expanded.

clone_size j_call v_call cdr3_length d_call cdr3_aa cdr3_nt
NA TRBJ2-5 TRBV29-1 14 TRBD2 CSVEALAGGETQYF TGCAGCGTTGAAGCCCTAGCGGGAGGGGAGACCCAGTACTTC
NA TRBJ1-2 TRBV6-1 15 TRBD1 CASSDPEGAYYGYTF TGTGCCAGCAGCGACCCTGAGGGGGCCTACTATGGCTACACCTTC
NA TRBJ2-7 TRBV5-1 13 NA CASRVGSSGEQYF TGCGCCAGCAGAGTCGGGAGTTCAGGGGAGCAGTACTTC
NA TRBJ2-5 TRBV12-5 11 NA CASASDETQYF TGTGCTAGTGCTAGCGACGAGACCCAGTACTTC
NA TRBJ1-1 TRBV27 16 NA CASSQLTYGQRAEAFF TGTGCCAGCAGCCAACTTACTTATGGACAGCGGGCTGAAGCTTTCTTT
NA TRBJ2-2 TRBV9 17 NA CASGNSDRPSNTGELFF TGTGCCAGCGGAAACTCGGACAGACCGTCGAACACCGGGGAGCTGTTTTTT
once TRBJ2-5 TRBV9 16 TRBD2 CASSVSSGSPMETQYF TGTGCCAGCAGCGTATCTAGCGGGAGTCCAATGGAGACCCAGTACTTC
NA TRBJ2-7 TRBV28 13 TRBD1 CASSFPGQAGVEF TGTGCCAGCAGTTTTCCAGGACAGGCAGGGGTCGAGTTC
NA TRBJ2-1 TRBV29-1 14 TRBD2 CSVKLAGAYNEQFF TGCAGCGTCAAACTAGCGGGAGCGTACAATGAGCAGTTCTTC
NA TRBJ2-1 TRBV11-1 12 NA CASSLWYNEQFF TGTGCCAGCAGCTTATGGTACAATGAGCAGTTCTTC
NA TRBJ1-4 TRBV4-1 14 TRBD1 CASSQGDRSEKLFF TGCGCCAGCAGCCAGGGGGACAGGTCCGAAAAACTGTTTTTT
NA TRBJ2-1 TRBV11-3 16 NA CASSLGRENKYNEQFF TGTGCCAGCAGCTTGGGCCGGGAAAACAAGTACAATGAGCAGTTCTTC
NA TRBJ1-1 TRBV18 15 NA CASSLLQDLDTEAFF TGTGCCAGCTCACTGCTACAGGACTTAGACACTGAAGCTTTCTTT
NA TRBJ2-1 TRBV30 15 TRBD2 CAWSVRLAVSNEQFF TGTGCCTGGAGTGTACGACTAGCGGTATCCAATGAGCAGTTCTTC
NA TRBJ1-1 TRBV6-4 13 NA CASSADDSTEAFF TGTGCCAGCAGTGCAGACGATTCAACTGAAGCTTTCTTT
once TRBJ2-5 TRBV14 17 NA CASSQVRTSSGGETQYF TGTGCCAGCAGCCAAGTTCGGACATCGTCCGGAGGGGAGACCCAGTACTTC